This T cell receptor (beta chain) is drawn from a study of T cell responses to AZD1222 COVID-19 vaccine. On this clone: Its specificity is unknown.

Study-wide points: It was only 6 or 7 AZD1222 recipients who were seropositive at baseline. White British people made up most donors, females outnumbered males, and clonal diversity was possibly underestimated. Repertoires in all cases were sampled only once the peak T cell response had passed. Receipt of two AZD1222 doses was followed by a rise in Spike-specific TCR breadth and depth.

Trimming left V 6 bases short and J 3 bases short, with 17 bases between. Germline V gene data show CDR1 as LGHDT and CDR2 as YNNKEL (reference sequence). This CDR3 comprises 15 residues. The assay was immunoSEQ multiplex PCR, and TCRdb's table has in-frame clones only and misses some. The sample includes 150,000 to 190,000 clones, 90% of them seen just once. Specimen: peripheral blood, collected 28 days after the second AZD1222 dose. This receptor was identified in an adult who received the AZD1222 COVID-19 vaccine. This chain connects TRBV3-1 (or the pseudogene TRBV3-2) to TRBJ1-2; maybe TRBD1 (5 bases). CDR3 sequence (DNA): TGTGCCAGCAGTCGAGTGGCAGGGAAGGACTATGGCTACACCTTC. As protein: CASSRVAGKDYGYTF.